These 30 T cell receptor beta chains originate from one sample sequenced in a study of Graves' ophthalmopathy and Graves' hyperthyroidism. Investigators amplified TCR beta CDR3 regions from RNA transcripts. HTBI primers were employed in first-round RT-PCR, then a second-round multiplex PCR followed. Each CDR3 protein gets one entry after TCRdb re-called the multiplex PCR reads with MiXCR. Here the sample spans around 1.1 million distinct CDR3 sequences, about two fifths being singletons. The material sequenced was peripheral blood or thyroid tissue (not recorded which). These receptors were taken from an adult man with Graves' hyperthyroidism.

Here the CDR3 reads CASSLASPSTDTQYF. The CDR3 nucleotides are TGTGCCAGCAGCTTAGCCAGCCCGAGCACAGATACGCAGTATTTT. J is TRBJ2-3 and V is TRBV7-9; D gene ambiguous. Looked up from germline, CDR1 is SEHNR and CDR2 is FQNEAQ (reference sequence). V lost 0 bases, J lost 0 bases, and 7 bases lay in between. This CDR3 comprises 15 residues.

V usage is TRBV7-3 and J usage is TRBJ1-5; possibly TRBD1 for D (5 bases). There are 13 residues in the CDR3. V was pared by 5 bases and J by 9 bases, with 14 bases between. Germline V CDR1 and CDR2: SGHTA, FQGTGA. The CDR3 DNA is TGTGCCAGCAGCCCGGAGGGGTCGCGGCCCCAGCATTTT. Residues: CASSPEGSRPQHF.

The sample holds one count of this clonotype. This rearrangement joins TRBV19 to TRBJ2-5; 8 nucleotides align to TRBD2. V shed 2 bases, J shed 5 bases, and the junction held 7 bases outside the gene matches. This CDR3 spans 15 amino acids. CDR1 is LNHDA, CDR2 SQIVND, per germline (reference sequence). CDR3 sequence reads: CASSIRRGAWETQYF. DNA for the CDR3: TGTGCCAGTAGTATAAGGCGGGGGGCCTGGGAGACCCAGTACTTC.

This clonotype came up a few times. The chain joins TRBV12-3 or TRBV12-4 to TRBJ2-7; 10 nucleotides match TRBD1. This CDR3 is built from 16 residues. The trim removed 3 bases at V and 5 bases at J, leaving 10 bases unmatched. This chain's CDR3 is CASSLDRDRGAHEQYF. The CDR3, as DNA: TGTGCCAGCAGTTTGGACCGGGACAGGGGTGCCCACGAGCAGTACTTC.

Ten or more counts support this clonotype. The rearrangement joins TRBV2 to TRBJ2-6, with D uncertain. Trimming removed 4 bases at V and 0 bases at J, with 7 bases between. In germline, CDR1 is SNHLY, CDR2 FYNNEI. This CDR3 has 15 residues. The CDR3 protein is CASSVSTSGANVLTF. CDR3 in DNA: TGTGCCAGCAGTGTTTCGACCTCTGGGGCCAACGTCCTGACTTTC.

This clonotype was found a few times. The J gene is TRBJ2-7, the V gene TRBV12-3 or TRBV12-4; no definite D call. This CDR3 has 15 residues. V gave up 2 bases and J gave up 2 bases, with 13 bases separating them. The CDR3 sequence is CASSLRALPTYEQYF. The CDR3 DNA is TGTGCCAGCAGTTTACGGGCCCTCCCTACCTACGAGCAGTACTTC.

This clonotype was picked up many times. The chain links TRBV7-6 to TRBJ2-5; D uncertain. This CDR3 spans 10 amino acids. V lost 8 bases and J 2 bases, leaving 3 bases between the germline ends. Germline values: CDR1 SGHVS, CDR2 FNYEAQ. The CDR3 region has the DNA TGTGCCAGCGGACAAGAGACCCAGTACTTC. Encoded protein: CASGQETQYF.

This clonotype appeared a few times. The gene calls are TRBV14 and TRBJ2-7, with D perhaps assigned TRBD1 or TRBD2 (7 bases each). Germline V gives CDR1 SGHDN, CDR2 FVKESK. Trimming stripped 3 bases from V and 2 bases from J, with 20 bases between. The CDR3 has 17 residues. CDR3 region: CASSHRGGRGIPYEQYF. The CDR3 DNA reads TGTGCCAGCAGCCACAGGGGGGGCAGGGGAATCCCCTACGAGCAGTACTTC.

The table lists this clonotype with many counts. A read error is possible here, since a much larger clone lies one base away. CDR3 in amino acids: CASTRNTGELFF. For the CDR3, the DNA is TGTGCCAGCACCCGGAACACCGGGGAGCTGTTTTTT. The V and J genes are TRBV9 and TRBJ2-2; D remains ambiguous. The length of the CDR3 is 12 residues. Trimming stripped 6 bases from V and 1 base from J, with 4 bases between. Germline V CDR1 and CDR2: SGDLS, YYNGEE.

The CDR3 here is CASSQDGYQPQHF. The CDR3 bases are TGTGCCAGCAGCCAAGATGGTTATCAGCCCCAGCATTTT. The J gene is TRBJ1-5, the V gene TRBV4-2; no firm D call. With 0 bases removed from V and 5 bases from J, the gap between germline ends came to 5 bases. Germline assignment: CDR1 LGHNA and CDR2 YNFKEQ. This CDR3 region has 13 residues.

This clonotype was seen only a few times. Germline is not matched at one junction end, which may reflect a read error. The CDR3 nucleotides read TGTGCCAGCAGTGGACCGGGACTAGCGTCCTCCGAGCAGTACTTC. Its translation: CASSGPGLASSEQYF. The chain has TRBV10-3 and TRBJ2-7; 10 bases line up with TRBD2. Germline CDR1 ENHRY, CDR2 SYGVKD. The CDR3 loop spans 15 amino acids.

This clonotype was detected ten times or more. This chain links TRBV20-1 with TRBJ2-7; D remains unclear. The germline V gene has CDR1 DFQATT and CDR2 SNEGSKA (reference sequence). Trimming took 1 base from V and 2 from J, leaving 3 bases between them. The CDR3 extends over 11 amino acids. The CDR3 sequence is CSARVTYEQYF. The CDR3 DNA follows: TGCAGTGCTAGAGTCACCTACGAGCAGTACTTC.

This clonotype was detected a few times. J is TRBJ1-4 and V is TRBV19, with a weak D call TRBD1 (6 bases). Germline CDR1 LNHDA, CDR2 SQIVND (reference sequence). The CDR3 totals 17 residues. Trimming took off 7 bases at V and 3 bases at J, with 21 bases between the two ends. The CDR3 protein is CASTATGWMSANEKLFF. CDR3 sequence (DNA): TGTGCCAGTACCGCCACAGGGTGGATGTCGGCTAATGAAAAACTGTTTTTT.

The chain couples TRBV5-1 to TRBJ1-1, with TRBD1 identical over 7 bases. This CDR3 contains 15 residues. J gave up 5 bases and V 6 bases, and 13 bases lay outside the gene matches. Per germline, CDR1 SGHRS and CDR2 YFSETQ. CDR3 amino acids: CASTTGAGSSTEAFF. CDR3 nucleotide sequence: TGCGCCAGCACCACAGGGGCCGGTTCGAGTACTGAAGCTTTCTTT.

This clonotype was detected a few times. The genes are TRBV6-4 and TRBJ2-3; TRBD2 matches 11 bases. Trimming took 7 bases from V and 4 from J; bases not matched to a gene: 4. There are 14 residues in the CDR3. Germline values: CDR1 MRHNA, CDR2 SNTAGT. The CDR3 DNA reads as TGTGCCAGCAAAACTAGCGGGGGCTCAGATACGCAGTATTTT. Residues: CASKTSGGSDTQYF.

At least ten counts were recorded for this clonotype. The chain links TRBV24-1 to TRBJ2-5; D is uncertain. The V gene's germline CDR1 is KGHDR and CDR2 SFDVKD. The V gene lost 4 bases and the J gene lost 2 bases, with 10 bases spanning the gap. This CDR3 contains 14 residues. CDR3 bases: TGTGCCACCAGTGAAGGGCCCCTTCAAGAGACCCAGTACTTC. Encoded protein: CATSEGPLQETQYF.

This clonotype was seen at least ten times. The chain recombines TRBV19 with TRBJ2-7; possibly TRBD1 for D (6 bases). There are 13 residues in the CDR3. V lost 2 bases to trimming and J lost 6 bases, with 11 bases between them. Per the germline V gene, CDR1 is LNHDA and CDR2 is SQIVND (reference sequence). Written as DNA, the CDR3 is TGTGCCAGTAGTATAAACAGGGAAGGCGAGCAGTACTTC. This gives the protein CASSINREGEQYF.

This clonotype was detected a few times. V and J are TRBV27 and TRBJ2-6; D not certain. Trimming pared 6 bases from V and 0 bases from J, leaving 15 bases between. This CDR3 contains 17 residues. Germline CDR1 reads MNHEY; CDR2 reads SMNVEV (reference sequence). CDR3 in amino acids: CASRPTLVTSGANVLTF. The CDR3 nucleotides read TGTGCCAGCAGACCCACCCTCGTGACCTCTGGGGCCAACGTCCTGACTTTC.

This clonotype was recorded at least ten times. The chain uses TRBV24-1 and TRBJ2-5; D is undetermined. The germline V gene has CDR1 KGHDR and CDR2 SFDVKD. The CDR3 totals 13 residues. The V and J ends lost 0 bases and 5 bases respectively, with 6 bases between them. CDR3 in amino acids: CATSDLTEETQYF. The CDR3 coding sequence is TGTGCCACCAGTGATTTGACAGAGGAGACCCAGTACTTC.

This clonotype was picked up a small number of times. V is TRBV7-9 and J is TRBJ1-1; 9 bases line up with TRBD1. This CDR3 is built from 14 residues. Losses at the gene ends were 6 bases for V and 5 bases for J; bases not matched to a gene: 7. Germline V gene sequence: CDR1 SEHNR, CDR2 FQNEAQ (reference sequence). CDR3 residues: CASRSDGTGTEAFF. The CDR3 nucleotides are TGTGCCAGCAGATCAGACGGGACAGGGACTGAAGCTTTCTTT.

The chain is built from TRBV10-3 and TRBJ1-2, with TRBD1 matching 9 bases. The CDR3 is 15 residues long. The ends lost 10 bases at V and 5 bases at J; junction bases unmatched: 14. From germline, CDR1 is ENHRY and CDR2 SYGVKD. The CDR3, as DNA: TGTGCCACAAGATCCGCCGGGACAGGGTCGTATGGCTACACCTTC. This sequence encodes CATRSAGTGSYGYTF.

This clonotype was detected ten times or more. The J gene is TRBJ1-6, the V gene TRBV7-2; D is ambiguous. The CDR3 has 14 residues. Trimming stripped 5 bases from V and 4 bases from J, with 9 bases between. Germline V gene data show CDR1 as SGHTA and CDR2 as FQGNSA. The CDR3: CASSIRDYNSPLHF. In nucleotides, the CDR3 is TGTGCCAGCAGCATCAGAGATTATAATTCACCCCTCCACTTT.

This clonotype was seen a handful of times. DNA of the CDR3: TGCGCCAGCAGCTTTCGGTCCGACACCGGGGAGCTGTTTTTT. Residues: CASSFRSDTGELFF. The V and J genes are TRBV5-1 and TRBJ2-2; unclear D gene. V gave up 2 bases and J gave up 3 bases, with 8 bases separating them. CDR3 size: 14 residues. Germline V gene data show CDR1 as SGHRS and CDR2 as YFSETQ.

This clonotype was seen ten or more times. The chain combines TRBV5-8 with TRBJ2-6; D may be TRBD1 (5 bases). V was cut by 6 bases and J by 1 base, with 14 bases left in between. The CDR3 consists of 16 residues. The germline V gene encodes CDR1 SGHTS and CDR2 YDEGEE. CDR3 nucleotide sequence: TGTGCCAGCACCGCGACAGTTGGGTCTGGGGCCAACGTCCTGACTTTC. Amino acid sequence: CASTATVGSGANVLTF.

The chain couples TRBV20-1 to TRBJ1-4, with 10 nucleotides matching TRBD1. The CDR3 loop spans 15 amino acids. Trimming cost V 3 bases and J 10 bases; bases outside gene matches: 11. The germline V gene encodes CDR1 DFQATT and CDR2 SNEGSKA (reference sequence). This CDR3 is CSASGRQGASGKLFF. In nucleotides, the CDR3 is TGCAGTGCTAGTGGGCGACAGGGGGCGAGTGGAAAACTGTTTTTT.

This clonotype was detected ten times or more. The chain is built from TRBV6-5 and TRBJ1-5; 7 bases are shared with TRBD1. Looked up from germline, CDR1 is MNHEY and CDR2 is SVGAGI. Trimming removed 6 bases from V and 1 base from J; junction bases left unmatched: 6. This CDR3 region has 15 residues. The CDR3 bases are TGTGCCAGCAGGGACAGGAGGGTCAGCAATCAGCCCCAGCATTTT. Translating it yields CASRDRRVSNQPQHF.

V usage is TRBV10-3 and J usage is TRBJ1-3; D gene uncertain. The V and J ends lost 10 bases and 6 bases respectively, with 13 bases between them. Germline V gene data show CDR1 as ENHRY and CDR2 as SYGVKD. This CDR3 has 12 amino acids. The CDR3 bases are TGTGCCAGCAGGAGTGGCCCAAACACCATATATTTT. This gives the protein CASRSGPNTIYF.

To note about this clonotype: The limits of the CDR3 on the DNA are not certain, so only TCRdb's listed CDR3 is given. The chain employs TRBV7-8 and TRBJ2-7; the table's TRBD1 call for D was not verified on the DNA. CDR1 is SGHVS and CDR2 is FQNEAQ in the germline V gene. The CDR3 length equals 20 residues, ends included. The chain's CDR3 is CATVQGSGYTFGSGTYEQYF.

This clonotype was counted a few times. J is TRBJ2-7 and V is TRBV19; D perhaps matches TRBD1 (5 bases). Between the trimmed V and J ends, which lost 8 bases and 0 bases, there was a span of 17 bases. The CDR3 has 15 amino acids. Germline loops: CDR1 LNHDA, CDR2 SQIVND (reference sequence). As DNA, the CDR3 is TGTGCCAGTCCCCCCAAGGACACAGACTCCTACGAGCAGTACTTC. Translation: CASPPKDTDSYEQYF.

This rearrangement joins TRBV9 to TRBJ2-7; D remains unclear. The CDR3 loop spans 14 amino acids. Trimming removed 3 bases at V and 0 bases at J, with 10 bases between. Per germline, CDR1 SGDLS and CDR2 YYNGEE. CDR3 loop: CASSATDGSYEQYF. DNA for the CDR3: TGTGCCAGCAGCGCAACGGACGGCTCCTACGAGCAGTACTTC.